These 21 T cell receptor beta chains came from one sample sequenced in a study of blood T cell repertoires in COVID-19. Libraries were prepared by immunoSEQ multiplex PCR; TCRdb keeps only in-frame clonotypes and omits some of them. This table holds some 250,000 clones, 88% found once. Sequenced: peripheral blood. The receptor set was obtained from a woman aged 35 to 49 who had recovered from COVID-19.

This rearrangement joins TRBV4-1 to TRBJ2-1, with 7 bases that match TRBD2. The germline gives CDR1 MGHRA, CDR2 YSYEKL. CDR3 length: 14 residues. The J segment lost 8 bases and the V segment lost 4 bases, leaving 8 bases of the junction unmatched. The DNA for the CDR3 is TGCGCCAGCAGCCCCCCGGCCGCGGGGGATGAGCAGTTCTTC. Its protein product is CASSPPAAGDEQFF.

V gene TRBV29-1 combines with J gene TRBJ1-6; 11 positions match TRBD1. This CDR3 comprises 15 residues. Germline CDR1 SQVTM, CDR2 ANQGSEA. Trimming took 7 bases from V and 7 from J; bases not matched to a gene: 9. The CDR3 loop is CSAAAGTGGNSPLHF. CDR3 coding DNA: TGCAGCGCCGCCGCGGGGACAGGGGGGAATTCACCCCTCCACTTT.

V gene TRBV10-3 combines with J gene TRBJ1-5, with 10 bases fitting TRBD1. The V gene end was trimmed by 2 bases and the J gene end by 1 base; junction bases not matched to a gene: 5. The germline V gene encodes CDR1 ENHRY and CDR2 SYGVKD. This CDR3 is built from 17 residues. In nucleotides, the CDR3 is TGTGCCATCAGTGAGAGGGACAGGGGATTGAGCAATCAGCCCCAGCATTTT. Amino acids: CAISERDRGLSNQPQHF.

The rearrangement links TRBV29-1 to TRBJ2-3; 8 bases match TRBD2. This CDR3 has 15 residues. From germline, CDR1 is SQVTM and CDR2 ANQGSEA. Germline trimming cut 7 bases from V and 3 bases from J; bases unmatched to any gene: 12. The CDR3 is CSAREGPHSTDTQYF. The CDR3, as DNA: TGCAGCGCCCGGGAGGGGCCCCATAGTACAGATACGCAGTATTTT.

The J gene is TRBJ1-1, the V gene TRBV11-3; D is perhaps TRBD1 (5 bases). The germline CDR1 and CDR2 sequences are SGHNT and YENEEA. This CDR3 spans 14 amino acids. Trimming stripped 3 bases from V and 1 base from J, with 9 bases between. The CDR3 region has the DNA TGTGCCAGCAGCTTCGGCAGGGCGAACACTGAAGCTTTCTTT. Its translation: CASSFGRANTEAFF.

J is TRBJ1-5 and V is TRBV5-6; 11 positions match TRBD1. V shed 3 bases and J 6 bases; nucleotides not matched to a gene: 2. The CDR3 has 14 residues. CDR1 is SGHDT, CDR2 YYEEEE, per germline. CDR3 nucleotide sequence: TGTGCCAGCAGCTCGGGACAGGGGGGTCAGCCCCAGCATTTT. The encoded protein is CASSSGQGGQPQHF.

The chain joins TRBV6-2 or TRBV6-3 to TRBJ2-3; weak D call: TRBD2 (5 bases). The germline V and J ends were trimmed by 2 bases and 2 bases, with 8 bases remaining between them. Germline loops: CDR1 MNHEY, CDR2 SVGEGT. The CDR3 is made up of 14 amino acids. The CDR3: CASSYRLATDTQYF. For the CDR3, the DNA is TGTGCCAGCAGTTACCGGCTAGCCACAGATACGCAGTATTTT.

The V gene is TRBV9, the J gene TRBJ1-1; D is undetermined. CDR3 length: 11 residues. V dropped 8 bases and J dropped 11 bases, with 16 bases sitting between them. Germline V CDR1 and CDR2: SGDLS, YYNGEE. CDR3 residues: CASRRGGKAFF. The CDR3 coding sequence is TGTGCCAGTAGGCGGGGAGGAAAGGCTTTCTTT.

This CDR3 is CASSPLGSGELFF. CDR3 in DNA: TGTGCCAGCAGCCCCTTGGGCTCCGGGGAGCTGTTTTTT. The chain couples TRBV6-4 to TRBJ2-2; D remains unclear. V was pared by 6 bases and J by 6 bases, with 11 bases between. From germline, CDR1 is MRHNA and CDR2 SNTAGT. CDR3 size: 13 residues.

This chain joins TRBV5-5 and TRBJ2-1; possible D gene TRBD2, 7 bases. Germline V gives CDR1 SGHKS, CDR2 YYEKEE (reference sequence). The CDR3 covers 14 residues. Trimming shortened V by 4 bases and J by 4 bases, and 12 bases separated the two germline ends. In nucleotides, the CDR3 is TGTGCCAGCAGCCCCGGGGGGCAGTACAATGAGCAGTTCTTC. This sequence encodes CASSPGGQYNEQFF.

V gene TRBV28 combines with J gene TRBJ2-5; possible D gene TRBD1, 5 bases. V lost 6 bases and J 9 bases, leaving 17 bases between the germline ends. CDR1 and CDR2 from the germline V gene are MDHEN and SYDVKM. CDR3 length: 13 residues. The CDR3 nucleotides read TGTGCCAGCAGCCCAGGCCCACCCAGGGCCCAGTACTTC. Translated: CASSPGPPRAQYF.

CDR3 DNA sequence: TGTGCCAGCAGCCGGGGACGGACAGGGGTCTACGAGCAGTACTTC. Encoded protein: CASSRGRTGVYEQYF. The V call is TRBV9, the J call TRBJ2-7, with 9 bases that match TRBD1. The length of the CDR3 is 15 residues. The V gene's germline CDR1 is SGDLS and CDR2 YYNGEE. The V segment lost 4 bases and the J segment 3 bases; nucleotides outside the gene matches: 8.

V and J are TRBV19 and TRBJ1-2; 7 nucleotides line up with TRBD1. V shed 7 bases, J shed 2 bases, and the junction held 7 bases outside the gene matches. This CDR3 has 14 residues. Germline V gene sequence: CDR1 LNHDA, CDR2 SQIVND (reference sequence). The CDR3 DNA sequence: TGTGCCAGTAACCCCGGGACAGCCAACTATGGCTACACCTTC. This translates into CASNPGTANYGYTF.

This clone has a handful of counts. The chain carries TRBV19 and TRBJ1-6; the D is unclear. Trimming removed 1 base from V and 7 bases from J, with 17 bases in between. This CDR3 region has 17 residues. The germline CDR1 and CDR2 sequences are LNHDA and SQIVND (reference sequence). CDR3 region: CASSIGWFTSGNSPLHF. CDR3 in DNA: TGTGCCAGTAGTATAGGGTGGTTCACCTCGGGGAATTCACCCCTCCACTTT.

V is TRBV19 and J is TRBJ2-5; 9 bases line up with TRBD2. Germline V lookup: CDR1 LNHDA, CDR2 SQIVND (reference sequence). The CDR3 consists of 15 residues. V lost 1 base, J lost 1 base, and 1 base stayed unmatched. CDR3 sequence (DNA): TGTGCCAGTAGTATAGGACTAGCGGCCCAAGAGACCCAGTACTTC. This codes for CASSIGLAAQETQYF.

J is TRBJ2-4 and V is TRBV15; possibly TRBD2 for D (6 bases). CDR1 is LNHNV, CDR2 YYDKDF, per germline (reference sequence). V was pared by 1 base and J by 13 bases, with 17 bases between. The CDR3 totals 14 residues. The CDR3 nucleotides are TGTGCCACCAGCAGAGGGGGGGTAGCGGAAACACAGTACTTC. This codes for CATSRGGVAETQYF.

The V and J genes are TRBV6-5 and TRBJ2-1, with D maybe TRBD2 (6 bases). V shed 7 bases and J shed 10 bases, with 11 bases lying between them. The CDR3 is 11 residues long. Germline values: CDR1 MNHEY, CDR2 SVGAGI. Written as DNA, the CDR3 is TGTGCCAGCACTGGAGGAGGGGAGCAGTTCTTC. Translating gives CASTGGGEQFF.

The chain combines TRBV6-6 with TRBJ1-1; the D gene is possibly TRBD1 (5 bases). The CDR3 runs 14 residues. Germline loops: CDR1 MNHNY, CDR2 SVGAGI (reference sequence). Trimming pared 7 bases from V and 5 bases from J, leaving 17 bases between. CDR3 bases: TGTGCCAGCACCTGGGGGAGGATGGGTACTGAAGCTTTCTTT. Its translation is CASTWGRMGTEAFF.

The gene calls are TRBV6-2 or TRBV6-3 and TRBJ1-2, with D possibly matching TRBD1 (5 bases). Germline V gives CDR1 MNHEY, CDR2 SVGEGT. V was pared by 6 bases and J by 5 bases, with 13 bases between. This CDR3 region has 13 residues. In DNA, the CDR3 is TGTGCCAGCAGCCTCGACAGAAATTATGGCTACACCTTC. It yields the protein CASSLDRNYGYTF.

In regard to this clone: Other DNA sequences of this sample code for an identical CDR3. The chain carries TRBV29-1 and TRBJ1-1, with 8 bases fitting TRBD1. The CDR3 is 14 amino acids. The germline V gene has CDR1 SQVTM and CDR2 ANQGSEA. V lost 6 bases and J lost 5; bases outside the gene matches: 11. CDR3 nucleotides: TGCAGCGTCGTCACCGGGACAGGTGGGACTGAAGCTTTCTTT. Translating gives CSVVTGTGGTEAFF. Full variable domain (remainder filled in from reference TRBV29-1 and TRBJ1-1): SAVISQKPSRDICQRGTSLTIQCQVDSQVTMMFWYRQQPGQSLTLIATANQGSEATYESGFVIDKFPISRPNLTFSTLTVSNMSPEDSSIYLCSVVTGTGGTEAFFGQGTRLTVV.

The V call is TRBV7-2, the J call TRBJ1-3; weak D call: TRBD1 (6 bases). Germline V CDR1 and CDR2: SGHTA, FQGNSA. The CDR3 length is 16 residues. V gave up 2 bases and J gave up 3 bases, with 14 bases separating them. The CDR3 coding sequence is TGTGCCAGCAGCTTACTCCGGACAGCATTTGGAAACACCATATATTTT. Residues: CASSLLRTAFGNTIYF.